This is a list of T cell receptor beta chains from one sample in a study of blood T cell repertoires in COVID-19. Profiled with immunoSEQ multiplex PCR; TCRdb holds only in-frame clones, not every one. Of approximately 390,000 clones in the sample, around 90% were seen once. The source material was peripheral blood. The receptor set was obtained from a young man with active or convalescent COVID-19. The CDR3 runs from the conserved cysteine through the conserved F or W. The D gene is left open where the match is weak. Not all rows give a size; the values are once, few, many and, for expanded clones, a class.

clone_size | d_call | j_call | v_call | cdr3_aa | cdr3_nt
. | TRBD1 | TRBJ2-2 | TRBV12-5 | CASGLVRQGNTGELFF | TGTGCTAGTGGTTTGGTCCGACAGGGCAACACCGGGGAGCTGTTTTTT
. | TRBD2 | TRBJ2-1 | TRBV6-2/TRBV6-3 | CASSPLAGGWEQFF | TGTGCCAGCAGCCCCCTAGCGGGAGGTTGGGAGCAGTTCTTC
. | . | TRBJ1-1 | TRBV27 | CASRRGTANTEAFF | TGTGCCAGCAGGAGGGGGACGGCCAACACTGAAGCTTTCTTT
once | . | TRBJ1-4 | TRBV30 | CAWMGDFATNEKLFF | TGTGCCTGGATGGGAGATTTTGCAACTAATGAAAAACTGTTTTTT
. | . | TRBJ2-3 | TRBV5-1 | CASSLAPGTDTQYF | TGCGCCAGCAGCTTGGCCCCAGGGACAGATACGCAGTATTTT
. | . | TRBJ1-5 | TRBV18 | CASSPSTGSDQPQHF | TGTGCCAGCTCACCAAGTACCGGCAGCGATCAGCCCCAGCATTTT
. | TRBD1 | TRBJ2-7 | TRBV29-1 | CSVAPRTGIYEQYF | TGCAGCGTTGCTCCCCGGACAGGGATTTACGAGCAGTACTTC
. | . | TRBJ1-1 | TRBV27 | CASSLDGYAEAFF | TGTGCCAGCAGTTTAGACGGGTACGCTGAAGCTTTCTTT
. | . | TRBJ1-2 | TRBV2 | CASRDSERTYGYTF | TGTGCCAGCAGAGATTCCGAGCGAACCTATGGCTACACCTTC
once | . | TRBJ2-4 | TRBV29-1 | CSVVSVSLAKNIQYF | TGCAGCGTTGTCTCGGTCTCTCTAGCCAAAAACATTCAGTACTTC
. | . | TRBJ1-1 | TRBV6-5 | CASSPLGGSTEAFF | TGTGCCAGCAGTCCTCTTGGGGGCAGTACTGAAGCTTTCTTT
. | . | TRBJ2-1 | TRBV6-6 | CASSIGDYNEQFF | TGTGCCAGCAGTATAGGGGATTACAATGAGCAGTTCTTC
. | . | TRBJ2-1 | TRBV5-1 | CASSLDVTGWYNEQFF | TGCGCCAGCAGCTTGGATGTAACAGGTTGGTACAATGAGCAGTTCTTC
. | . | TRBJ1-6 | TRBV18 | CASSQDTSYNSPLHF | TGTGCCAGCTCACAGGACACATCCTATAATTCACCCCTCCACTTT
. | TRBD1 | TRBJ1-1 | TRBV19 | CASSTRQGATEAFF | TGTGCCAGTAGTACCCGACAGGGGGCCACTGAAGCTTTCTTT
. | TRBD2 | TRBJ2-3 | TRBV15 | CATSSIAGSTDTQYF | TGTGCCACCAGCAGTATAGCGGGGAGCACAGATACGCAGTATTTT
. | TRBD1 | TRBJ1-5 | TRBV6-2/TRBV6-3 | CASSFDRDLNQPQHF | TGTGCCAGCAGTTTCGACAGGGACCTAAACCAGCCCCAGCATTTT
. | TRBD1 | TRBJ1-6 | TRBV19 | CASSIWSLAGTGDSSPLHF | TGTGCCAGTAGTATTTGGTCCCTAGCCGGGACAGGGGATAGTTCACCCCTCCACTTT
. | . | TRBJ2-1 | TRBV24-1 | CATSDPSVSYNEQFF | TGTGCCACCAGTGATCCCTCCGTATCCTACAATGAGCAGTTCTTC
once | . | TRBJ1-5 | TRBV14 | CASSQGEGYSNQPQHF | TGTGCCAGCAGCCAAGGTGAGGGTTATAGCAATCAGCCCCAGCATTTT
. | . | TRBJ1-1 | TRBV11-3 | CASSPGQNTEAFF | TGTGCCAGCAGTCCGGGACAGAACACTGAAGCTTTCTTT
. | . | TRBJ2-1 | TRBV5-4 | CASTPNTGTWNEQFF | TGTGCCAGCACCCCTAATACTGGGACTTGGAATGAGCAGTTCTTC
. | . | TRBJ2-4 | TRBV29-1 | CSVMGGPGNIQYF | TGCAGCGTCATGGGGGGGCCTGGAAACATTCAGTACTTC